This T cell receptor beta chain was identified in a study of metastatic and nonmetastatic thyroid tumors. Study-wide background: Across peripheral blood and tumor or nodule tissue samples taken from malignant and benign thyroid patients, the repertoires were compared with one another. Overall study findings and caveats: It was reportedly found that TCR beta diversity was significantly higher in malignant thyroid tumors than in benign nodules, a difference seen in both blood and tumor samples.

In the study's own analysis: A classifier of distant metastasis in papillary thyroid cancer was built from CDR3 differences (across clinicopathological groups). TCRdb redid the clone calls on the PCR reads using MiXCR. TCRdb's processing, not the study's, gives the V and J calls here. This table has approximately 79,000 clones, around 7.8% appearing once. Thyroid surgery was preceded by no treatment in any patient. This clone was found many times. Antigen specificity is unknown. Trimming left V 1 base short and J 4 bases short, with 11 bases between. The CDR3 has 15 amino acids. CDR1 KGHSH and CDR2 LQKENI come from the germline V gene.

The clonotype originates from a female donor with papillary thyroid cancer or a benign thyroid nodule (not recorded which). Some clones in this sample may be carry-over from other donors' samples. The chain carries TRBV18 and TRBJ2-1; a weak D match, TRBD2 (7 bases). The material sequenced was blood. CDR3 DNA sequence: TGTGCCAGCTCACCACAGGGGGGGGCATACAATGAGCAGTTCTTC. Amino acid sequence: CASSPQGGAYNEQFF.